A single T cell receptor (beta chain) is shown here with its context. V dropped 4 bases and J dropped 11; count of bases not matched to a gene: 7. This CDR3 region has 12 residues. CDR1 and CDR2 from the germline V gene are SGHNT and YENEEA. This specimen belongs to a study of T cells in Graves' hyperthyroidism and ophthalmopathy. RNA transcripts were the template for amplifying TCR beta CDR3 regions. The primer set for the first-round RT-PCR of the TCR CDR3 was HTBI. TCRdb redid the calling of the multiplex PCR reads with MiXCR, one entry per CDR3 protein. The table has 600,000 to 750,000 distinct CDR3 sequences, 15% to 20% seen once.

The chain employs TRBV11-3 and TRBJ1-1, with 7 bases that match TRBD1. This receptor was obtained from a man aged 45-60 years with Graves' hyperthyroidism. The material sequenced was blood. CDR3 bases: TGTGCCAGCAGCTCAAGGGGGCCCTGGGCTTTCTTT. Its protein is CASSSRGPWAFF.